One and the same sample provided the 2 T cell receptor beta chains below, sequenced in a study of chemoradiotherapy in HPV16-positive cancers (dated by TCRdb to 2022 to 2024). The library was made by the immunoSEQ multiplex PCR assay. Imported from immuneACCESS, the table was reduced by TCRdb to in-frame sequences with V and J called. These copies leave out some clones; in studies compared against another copy, an unresolved V gene accounts for under half, and the cause of the remainder is not known. Across this sample there are about 9,700 clones, with 90% to 95% seen only once. The ten biggest clones cover approximately 13% of the sample. Sequenced here: blood, sampled from a patient who underwent chemoradiotherapy. The source is a human donor with HPV-associated anogenital cancer.

V gene TRBV5-8 combines with J gene TRBJ2-5, with unresolved D. The DNA end lines up better with TRBJ2-7; the J call may be wrong. The CDR3 is 16 amino acids. Germline V gene sequence: CDR1 SGHTS, CDR2 YDEGEE. The CDR3 sequence: CASSIRAGPYSYEQYF. The CDR3 coding sequence is TGTGCCAGCAGCATTCGGGCAGGCCCATACTCCTACGAGCAGTACTTC.

The chain is built from TRBV5-5 and TRBJ2-2, with D possibly matching TRBD1 (6 bases). The CDR3 has 15 residues. The V end lost 5 bases, the J end lost 4 bases, and 15 bases lay between the germline ends. The germline V gene encodes CDR1 SGHKS and CDR2 YYEKEE (reference sequence). The CDR3 spells CASRQGSSGTGELFF. The CDR3 nucleotides read TGTGCCAGCAGACAGGGATCATCCGGCACCGGGGAGCTGTTTTTT.